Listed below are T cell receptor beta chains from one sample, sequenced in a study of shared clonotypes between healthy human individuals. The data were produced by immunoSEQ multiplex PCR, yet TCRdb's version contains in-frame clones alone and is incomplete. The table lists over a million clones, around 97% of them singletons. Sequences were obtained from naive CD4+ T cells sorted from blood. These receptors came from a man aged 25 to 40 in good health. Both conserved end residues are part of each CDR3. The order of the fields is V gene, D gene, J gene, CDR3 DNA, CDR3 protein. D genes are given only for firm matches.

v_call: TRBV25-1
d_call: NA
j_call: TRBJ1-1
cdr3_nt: TGTGCCAGCAGAACCTGGGGGGGGGCAGGGGCTGAAGCTTTCTTT
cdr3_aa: CASRTWGGAGAEAFF

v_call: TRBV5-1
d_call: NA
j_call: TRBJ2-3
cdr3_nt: TGCGCCAGCAGCTTTCTGACACCCGAGACAGATACGCAGTATTTT
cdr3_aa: CASSFLTPETDTQYF

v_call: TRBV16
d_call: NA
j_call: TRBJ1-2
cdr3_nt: TGTGCCAGCAGCCAAGCTTTGGCCGGGACCTATGGCTACACCTTC
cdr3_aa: CASSQALAGTYGYTF

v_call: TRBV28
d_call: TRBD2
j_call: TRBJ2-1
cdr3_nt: TGTGCCAGCAGTTCGCTTAGGTATGCCCTTAGAGGGACTAGCTTTAATGAGCAGTTCTTC
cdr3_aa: CASSSLRYALRGTSFNEQFF

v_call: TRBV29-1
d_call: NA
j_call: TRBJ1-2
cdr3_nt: TGCAGCGTTGTTCTTTTTCGATCAGATGGCTACACCTTC
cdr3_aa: CSVVLFRSDGYTF

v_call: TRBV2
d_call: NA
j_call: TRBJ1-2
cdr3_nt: TGTGCCAGCAGTGAAAGGGGCGGCGGCTACACCTTC
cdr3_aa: CASSERGGGYTF

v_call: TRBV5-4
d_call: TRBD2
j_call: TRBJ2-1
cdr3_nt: TGTGCCAGCAGCTCCTACGCGACTAGCGGGAGAAGAAATGAGCAGTTCTTC
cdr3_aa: CASSSYATSGRRNEQFF

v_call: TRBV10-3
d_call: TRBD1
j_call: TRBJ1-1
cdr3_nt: TGTGCCATCGGAGTACCTCTGGCAGGGGGCATGAACACTGAAGCTTTCTTT
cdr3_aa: CAIGVPLAGGMNTEAFF

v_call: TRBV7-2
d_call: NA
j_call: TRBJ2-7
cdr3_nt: TGTGCCAGCAGCTTAAGCAGTAAGTTCTCCTACGAGCAGTACTTC
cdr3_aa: CASSLSSKFSYEQYF

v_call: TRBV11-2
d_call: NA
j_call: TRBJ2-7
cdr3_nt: TGTGCCAGCAGCTTAGACGGTCCATACGAGCAGTACTTC
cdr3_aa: CASSLDGPYEQYF

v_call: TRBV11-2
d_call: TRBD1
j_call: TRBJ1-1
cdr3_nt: TGTGCCAGCAGCCCGGACAGGGGCACTGAAGCTTTCTTT
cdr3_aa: CASSPDRGTEAFF

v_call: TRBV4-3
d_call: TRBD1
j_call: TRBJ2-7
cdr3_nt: TGCGCCAGCAGCCAAAGGCCCGGACAGGGGGTACACGAGCAGTACTTC
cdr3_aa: CASSQRPGQGVHEQYF